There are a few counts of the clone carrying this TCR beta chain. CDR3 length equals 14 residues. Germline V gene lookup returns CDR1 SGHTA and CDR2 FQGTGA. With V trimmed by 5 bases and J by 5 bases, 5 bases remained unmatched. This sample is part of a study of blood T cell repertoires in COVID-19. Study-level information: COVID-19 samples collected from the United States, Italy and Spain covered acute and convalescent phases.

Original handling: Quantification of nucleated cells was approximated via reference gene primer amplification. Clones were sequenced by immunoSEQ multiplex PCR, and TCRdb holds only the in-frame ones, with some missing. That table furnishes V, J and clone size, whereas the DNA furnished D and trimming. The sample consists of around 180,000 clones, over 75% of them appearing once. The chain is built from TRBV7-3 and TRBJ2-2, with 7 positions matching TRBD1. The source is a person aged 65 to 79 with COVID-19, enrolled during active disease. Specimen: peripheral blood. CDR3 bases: TGTGCCAGCAGCGGATCGACAGGGACCGGGGAGCTGTTTTTT. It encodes CASSGSTGTGELFF.